This TCR beta chain came from a study of blood T cells in healthy people across ages. Study-level results: Across the age range, TCR beta diversity per million T cells fell in a roughly linear way. In these data, TCR beta diversity tracked strongly with naive T cell percentage. Naive CD4+ cell counts and diversity both ran higher in long-lived than in aged donors.

Details on this clonotype: As yet, its antigen is unknown.

Next came a second PCR, run for roughly 6 to 11 cycles, which used a sample-barcoded 5' primer along with a J-beta primer mix. With 12 random nucleotides, a template-switch adaptor tagged each individual cDNA molecule. TCRdb analysed the 5' RACE reads with MiXCR anew, one entry per CDR3 protein. The sample lists about 900,000 distinct CDR3 sequences, around 49% seen once, with under 15% in the top ten. The CDR3 spans 15 residues. The V segment lost 2 bases and the J segment 2 bases; nucleotides outside the gene matches: 4. Germline V gene sequence: CDR1 MNHEY, CDR2 SVGAGI. Sequences were obtained from blood. V gene TRBV6-5 combines with J gene TRBJ2-3, with 7 bases fitting TRBD2. The receptor was isolated from a man aged 25 to 40 in good health. The CDR3 protein is CASSYTAGNTDTQYF. The CDR3 DNA is TGTGCCAGCAGTTACACAGCGGGGAACACAGATACGCAGTATTTT.